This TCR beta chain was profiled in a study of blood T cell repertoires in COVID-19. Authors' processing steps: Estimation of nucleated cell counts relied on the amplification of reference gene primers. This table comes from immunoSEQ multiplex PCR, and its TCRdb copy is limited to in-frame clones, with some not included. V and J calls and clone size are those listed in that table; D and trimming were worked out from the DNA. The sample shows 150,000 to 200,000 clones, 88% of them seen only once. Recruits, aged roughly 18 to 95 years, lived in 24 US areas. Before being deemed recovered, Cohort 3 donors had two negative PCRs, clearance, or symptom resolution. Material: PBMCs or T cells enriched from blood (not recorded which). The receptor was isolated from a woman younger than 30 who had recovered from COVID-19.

The CDR3 bases are TGTGCCAGCAGAGGGGACAGCTATGGCTACACCTTC. Its protein product is CASRGDSYGYTF. The V gene is TRBV2, the J gene TRBJ1-2; 7 nucleotides line up with TRBD1. Germline V gene lookup returns CDR1 SNHLY and CDR2 FYNNEI. V shed 6 bases, J shed 4 bases, and the junction held 2 bases outside the gene matches. The CDR3 loop spans 12 amino acids.